These 4 T cell receptor beta chains came from one sample sequenced in a study of T-cell memory formation after mild COVID-19. TCRdb used MiXCR to reprocess the 5' RACE reads, holding one entry per CDR3 protein. Among 150,000 to 200,000 distinct CDR3 sequences listed, 20% to 25% were seen once. Sequencing was done on a sample of PBMCs or a T cell subset sorted from them (not recorded which). These receptor sequences come from an adult woman who had mild COVID-19 (a few samples of this study predate the infection). Cell type and time point are not known.

The chain has TRBV3-1 and TRBJ1-1; a possible D gene is TRBD1 (5 bases). The V end lost 5 bases, the J end lost 6 bases, and 13 bases lay between the germline ends. CDR1 and CDR2 from the germline V gene are LGHDT and YNNKEL (reference sequence). The CDR3 extends over 13 amino acids. The CDR3, as DNA: TGTGCCAGCAGCAGGGATGGGGGGTCTGAAGCTTTCTTT. It yields the protein CASSRDGGSEAFF.

This clonotype was detected only a few times. The genes are TRBV4-1 and TRBJ2-1; D is uncertain. V was pared by 0 bases and J by 6 bases, with 9 bases between. The CDR3 length is 14 residues. Germline V CDR1 and CDR2: MGHRA, YSYEKL. CDR3 loop: CASSQEVGFNEQFF. CDR3 nucleotides: TGCGCCAGCAGCCAAGAGGTAGGGTTCAATGAGCAGTTCTTC.

The J gene is TRBJ2-3, the V gene TRBV7-9; 7 bases are a match to TRBD2. This CDR3 has 16 amino acids. CDR1 and CDR2 from the germline V gene are SEHNR and FQNEAQ (reference sequence). V shed 5 bases, J shed 3 bases, and the junction held 11 bases outside the gene matches. CDR3 in DNA: TGTGCCAGCAGCCCCCATCTGGCGGGGGAGACAGATACGCAGTATTTT. As protein: CASSPHLAGETDTQYF.

There are a few counts of this clonotype. The V and J genes are TRBV14 and TRBJ1-1; 7 bases are a match to TRBD1. Trimming took 2 bases from V and 5 from J; bases not matched to a gene: 8. CDR3 length: 15 amino acids. Germline CDR1 reads SGHDN; CDR2 reads FVKESK. CDR3 protein: CASSQRITGVTEAFF. In DNA form, the CDR3 reads TGTGCCAGCAGCCAAAGGATTACAGGGGTGACTGAAGCTTTCTTT.